This TCR beta chain was documented in a study of blood T cell repertoires in COVID-19. Clones were read by immunoSEQ multiplex PCR, and TCRdb kept only the in-frame ones, dropping some. The data contain about 200,000 clones, approximately 87% of them seen just once; the ten biggest clones take up roughly 6.2%. CDR1 is SGHTA, CDR2 FQGNSA, per germline. This CDR3 has 16 amino acids. With 1 base clipped from V and 7 bases from J, the junction kept 9 bases outside the gene matches. The sequenced sample was peripheral blood. V gene TRBV7-2 combines with J gene TRBJ2-5, with 10 bases that match TRBD2. This receptor was taken from a man in his sixties who had recovered from COVID-19. CDR3 in DNA: TGTGCCAGCAGCTTAGACGGAGCGGGGGGGCCGAGGACCCAGTACTTC. It specifies CASSLDGAGGPRTQYF.